What follows describes a single T cell receptor (beta chain). These data are taken from a study of shared T cell receptors in the human thymus. This CDR3 is built from 14 residues. Trimming shortened V by 4 bases and J by 2 bases, and 11 bases separated the two germline ends. CDR1 is SGHDN and CDR2 is FVKESK in the germline V gene. Measured with immunoSEQ multiplex PCR; TCRdb has only the in-frame clones, and not every one. The sample shows hundreds of thousands of clones, roughly 86% of them seen only once. These data are also associated with another study on human thymus T cells. That source notes: Having corrective surgery for congenital heart defects, healthy Finnish infants were the ones who donated. Corrective heart surgery yielded resections, and these provided the thymus tissue. Thymic and blood repertoires seemed to favor certain V and J genes.

This TCR derives from a boy younger than two with a congenital heart defect. The sequenced sample consisted of thymocytes. This chain uses TRBV14 with TRBJ1-2; maybe TRBD1 (6 bases). The CDR3 is CASSPEDRNYGYTF. DNA of the CDR3: TGTGCCAGCAGCCCAGAGGACAGAAACTATGGCTACACCTTC.